A selection of T cell receptor beta chains follows, all from one sample in a study of somatic mutations in cytotoxic T cells in rheumatoid arthritis. Method: immunoSEQ multiplex PCR; TCRdb's copy keeps in-frame clones and lacks some. The data show roughly 20,000 clones, with about 90% seen just once and around 15% held by the top ten. The specimen was CD8+ T cells sorted from blood. The source of these receptors is a man aged 35-49 years in good health. The CDR3 runs from the conserved cysteine through the conserved F or W. Each record gives: clone size, J gene, V gene, D gene, CDR3 protein, CDR3 DNA. D genes are given only for firm matches. The size of a clone is reported for some rows only, either as once, few or many, or as a class for expanded clones.

- | TRBJ1-6 | TRBV4-2 | TRBD1 | CASSQRTGSSPLHF | TGTGCCAGCAGCCAACGGACAGGGTCCTCACCCCTCCACTTT
- | TRBJ1-5 | TRBV27 | TRBD1 | CASSFTGEVSNQPQHF | TGTGCCAGCAGTTTCACAGGGGAAGTTAGCAATCAGCCCCAGCATTTT
- | TRBJ2-2 | TRBV6-4 | TRBD2 | CASSVAPWRESTGELFF | TGTGCCAGCAGCGTTGCCCCCTGGCGGGAGAGCACCGGGGAGCTGTTTTTT
- | TRBJ2-7 | TRBV27 | - | CASSFPPRVRVGSYEQYF | TGTGCCAGCAGTTTCCCCCCAAGGGTCCGGGTAGGCTCCTACGAGCAGTACTTC
- | TRBJ2-7 | TRBV15 | - | CATSREDEQYF | TGTGCCACCAGCAGAGAAGACGAGCAGTACTTC
- | TRBJ1-2 | TRBV27 | - | CASSLSHTSAYGYTF | TGTGCCAGCAGTTTATCCCACACATCGGCCTATGGCTACACCTTC
- | TRBJ2-2 | TRBV27 | - | CASSLIGSTGELFF | TGTGCCAGCAGTTTGATCGGGTCCACCGGGGAGCTGTTTTTT
- | TRBJ2-1 | TRBV7-9 | TRBD2 | CASSSPLLATYYNEQFF | TGTGCCAGCAGCTCCCCCCTACTAGCGACCTACTACAATGAGCAGTTCTTC
- | TRBJ2-6 | TRBV28 | TRBD1 | CASSLLWTGSSGANVLTF | TGTGCCAGCAGTTTATTGTGGACAGGGTCCTCTGGGGCCAACGTCCTGACTTTC
- | TRBJ2-1 | TRBV6-5 | - | CASSYNGGTSYNEQFF | TGTGCCAGCAGTTACAACGGCGGGACTTCTTACAATGAGCAGTTCTTC
- | TRBJ2-3 | TRBV7-8 | - | CASSKFSVSTDTQYF | TGTGCCAGCAGCAAATTTAGCGTTAGCACAGATACGCAGTATTTT
- | TRBJ1-1 | TRBV7-9 | - | CASSLAGGFTEAFF | TGTGCCAGCAGCTTAGCAGGGGGATTCACTGAAGCTTTCTTT
- | TRBJ1-6 | TRBV27 | - | CASSFTAERVDSPLHF | TGTGCCAGCAGTTTCACGGCGGAAAGGGTTGATTCACCCCTCCACTTT
- | TRBJ2-7 | TRBV29-1 | - | CSVVQGLSYEQYF | TGCAGCGTTGTCCAGGGTCTCTCCTACGAGCAGTACTTC
- | TRBJ2-1 | TRBV27 | TRBD2 | CASSKGSPEGLYNEQFF | TGTGCCAGCAGTAAGGGGAGTCCAGAGGGACTATACAATGAGCAGTTCTTC
- | TRBJ2-3 | TRBV10-3 | - | CAISETATSTDTQYF | TGTGCCATCAGTGAAACAGCTACTAGCACAGATACGCAGTATTTT
- | TRBJ2-3 | TRBV18 | TRBD2 | CASSPETGLARGDTQYF | TGTGCCAGCTCACCGGAGACAGGACTAGCGAGGGGAGATACGCAGTATTTT
- | TRBJ2-2 | TRBV4-1 | TRBD2 | CASSQLAGGIGGTGELFF | TGCGCCAGCAGCCAGCTAGCGGGAGGTATTGGAGGCACCGGGGAGCTGTTTTTT
- | TRBJ1-1 | TRBV13 | - | CASSFYREVNTEAFF | TGTGCCAGCAGCTTTTACCGCGAGGTCAACACTGAAGCTTTCTTT
- | TRBJ2-2 | TRBV9 | - | CASSGPSGKWERAGELFF | TGTGCCAGCAGCGGACCCTCGGGGAAGTGGGAACGGGCCGGGGAGCTGTTTTTT
- | TRBJ2-5 | TRBV29-1 | - | CSVVETKQETQYF | TGCAGCGTTGTGGAGACTAAACAAGAGACCCAGTACTTC
- | TRBJ2-3 | TRBV29-1 | TRBD2 | CSVEEREGTDTQYF | TGCAGCGTTGAAGAGCGGGAGGGCACAGATACGCAGTATTTT
- | TRBJ2-7 | TRBV15 | - | CATSVLTSPIYEQYF | TGTGCCACCAGCGTGCTGACTAGTCCGATATACGAGCAGTACTTC
- | TRBJ2-7 | TRBV4-3 | - | CASSQDGPYEQYF | TGCGCCAGCAGCCAAGATGGTCCGTACGAGCAGTACTTC
- | TRBJ2-2 | TRBV7-9 | - | CASSSSLFPTGELFF | TGTGCCAGCAGCTCCTCACTCTTTCCGACCGGGGAGCTGTTTTTT
- | TRBJ2-2 | TRBV5-4 | TRBD2 | CASSLSGTGELFF | TGTGCCAGCAGCCTTAGCGGGACCGGGGAGCTGTTTTTT
- | TRBJ2-7 | TRBV27 | - | CASSLAASYEQYF | TGTGCCAGCAGTTTAGCGGCCTCCTACGAGCAGTACTTC
- | TRBJ2-3 | TRBV27 | - | CASSFSGDRLSDTQYF | TGTGCCAGCAGTTTCTCAGGGGATCGTTTATCAGATACGCAGTATTTT
- | TRBJ2-5 | TRBV10-2 | TRBD2 | CASSEASGYQETQYF | TGCGCCAGCAGTGAGGCTAGCGGGTACCAAGAGACCCAGTACTTC
once | TRBJ2-5 | TRBV9 | - | CASSGGTPPFQETQYF | TGTGCCAGCAGCGGAGGGACACCACCATTCCAAGAGACCCAGTACTTC
- | TRBJ1-5 | TRBV2 | - | CASSETSYQPQHF | TGTGCCAGCAGTGAGACGTCTTATCAGCCCCAGCATTTT
- | TRBJ2-7 | TRBV6-5 | TRBD1 | CASTKDRARWYEQYF | TGTGCCAGCACCAAGGACAGGGCACGATGGTACGAGCAGTACTTC
once | TRBJ2-7 | TRBV5-6 | TRBD1 | CASSFRDSPYEQYF | TGTGCCAGCAGCTTCCGGGACAGCCCTTACGAGCAGTACTTC